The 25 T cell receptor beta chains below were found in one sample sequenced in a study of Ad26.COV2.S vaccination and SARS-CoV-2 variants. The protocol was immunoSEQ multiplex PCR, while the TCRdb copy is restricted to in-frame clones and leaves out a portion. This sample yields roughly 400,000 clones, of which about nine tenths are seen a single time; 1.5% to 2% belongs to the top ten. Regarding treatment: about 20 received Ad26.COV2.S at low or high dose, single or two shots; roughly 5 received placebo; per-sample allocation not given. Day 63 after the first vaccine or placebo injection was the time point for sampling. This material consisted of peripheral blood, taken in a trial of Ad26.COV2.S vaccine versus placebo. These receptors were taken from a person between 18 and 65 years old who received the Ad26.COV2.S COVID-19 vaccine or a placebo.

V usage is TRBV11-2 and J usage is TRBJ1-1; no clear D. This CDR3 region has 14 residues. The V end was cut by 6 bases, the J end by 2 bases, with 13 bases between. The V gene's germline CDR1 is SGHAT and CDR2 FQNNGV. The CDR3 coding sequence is TGTGCCAGCAGTCGAGTAGGCCGTAACACTGAAGCTTTCTTT. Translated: CASSRVGRNTEAFF.

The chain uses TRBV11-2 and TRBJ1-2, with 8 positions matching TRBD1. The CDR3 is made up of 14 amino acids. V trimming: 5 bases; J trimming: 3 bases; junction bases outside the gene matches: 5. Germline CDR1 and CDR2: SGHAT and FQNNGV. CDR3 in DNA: TGTGCCAGCAGCACCCCGACAGGGGACTATGGCTACACCTTC. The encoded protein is CASSTPTGDYGYTF.

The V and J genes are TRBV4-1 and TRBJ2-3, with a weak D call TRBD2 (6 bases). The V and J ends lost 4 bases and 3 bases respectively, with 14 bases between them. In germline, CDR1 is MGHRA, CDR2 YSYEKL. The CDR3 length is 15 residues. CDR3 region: CASSPSGLRTDTQYF. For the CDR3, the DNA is TGCGCCAGCAGCCCCTCGGGACTTCGAACAGATACGCAGTATTTT.

Here the CDR3 reads CASSLMGVEQYF. The CDR3, as DNA: TGTGCCAGCAGCTTGATGGGGGTCGAGCAGTACTTC. The rearrangement uses TRBV5-5 and TRBJ2-7, with D tentatively TRBD1 or TRBD2 (5 bases each). The CDR3 totals 12 residues. Trimming pared 1 base from V and 6 bases from J, leaving 8 bases between. Germline-derived CDR1 and CDR2 are SGHKS and YYEKEE (reference sequence).

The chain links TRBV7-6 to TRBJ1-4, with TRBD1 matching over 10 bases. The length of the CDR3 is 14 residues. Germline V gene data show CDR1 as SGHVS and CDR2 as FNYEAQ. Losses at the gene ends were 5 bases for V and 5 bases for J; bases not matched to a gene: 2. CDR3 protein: CASSPGQGNEKLFF. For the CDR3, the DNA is TGTGCCAGCAGCCCGGGACAGGGGAATGAAAAACTGTTTTTT.

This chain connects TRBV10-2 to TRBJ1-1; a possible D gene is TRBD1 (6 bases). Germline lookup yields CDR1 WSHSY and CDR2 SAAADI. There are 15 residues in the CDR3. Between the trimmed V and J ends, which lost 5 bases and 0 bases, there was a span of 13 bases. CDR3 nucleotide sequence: TGCGCCAGCAGTCGCACCGGGACATTGAACACTGAAGCTTTCTTT. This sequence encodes CASSRTGTLNTEAFF.

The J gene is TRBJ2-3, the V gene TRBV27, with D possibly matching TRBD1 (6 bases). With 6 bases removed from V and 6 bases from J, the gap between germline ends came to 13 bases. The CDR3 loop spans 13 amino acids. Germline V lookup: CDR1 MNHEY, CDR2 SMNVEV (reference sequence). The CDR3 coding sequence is TGTGCCAGCAGCTTAGTGGGGGCGGATACGCAGTATTTT. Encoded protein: CASSLVGADTQYF.

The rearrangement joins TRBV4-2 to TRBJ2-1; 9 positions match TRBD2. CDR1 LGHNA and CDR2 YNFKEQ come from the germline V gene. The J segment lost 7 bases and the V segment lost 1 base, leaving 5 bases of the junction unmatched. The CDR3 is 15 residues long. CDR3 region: CASSQGAGGLNEQFF. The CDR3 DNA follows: TGTGCCAGCAGCCAAGGAGCGGGAGGATTAAATGAGCAGTTCTTC.

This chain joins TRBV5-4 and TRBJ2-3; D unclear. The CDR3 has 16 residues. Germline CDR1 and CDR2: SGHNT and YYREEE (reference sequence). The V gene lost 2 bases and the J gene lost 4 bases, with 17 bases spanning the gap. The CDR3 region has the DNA TGTGCCAGCAGCTTTAAGGCTTCGAGTGGGGCAGATACGCAGTATTTT. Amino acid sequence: CASSFKASSGADTQYF.

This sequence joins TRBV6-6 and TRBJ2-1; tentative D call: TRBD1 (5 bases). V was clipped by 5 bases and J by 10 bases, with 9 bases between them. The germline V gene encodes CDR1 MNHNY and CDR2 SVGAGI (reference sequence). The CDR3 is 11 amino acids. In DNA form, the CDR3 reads TGTGCCAGCAGTAAGGGGAACGAGCAGTTCTTC. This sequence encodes CASSKGNEQFF.

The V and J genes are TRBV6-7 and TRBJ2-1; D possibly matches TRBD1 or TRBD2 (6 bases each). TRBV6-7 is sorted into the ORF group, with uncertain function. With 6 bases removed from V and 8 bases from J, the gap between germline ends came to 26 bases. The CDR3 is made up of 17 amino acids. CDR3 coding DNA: TGTGCCAGCAGCCATGACCCAGGGGCCGCGGGATCGGATGAGCAGTTCTTC. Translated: CASSHDPGAAGSDEQFF.

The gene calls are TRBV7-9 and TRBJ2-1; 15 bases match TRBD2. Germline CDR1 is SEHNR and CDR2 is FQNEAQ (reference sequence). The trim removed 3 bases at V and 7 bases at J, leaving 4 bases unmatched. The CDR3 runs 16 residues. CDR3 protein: CASSFGLAGGLNEQFF. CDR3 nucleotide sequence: TGTGCCAGCAGCTTCGGACTAGCGGGAGGGCTTAATGAGCAGTTCTTC.

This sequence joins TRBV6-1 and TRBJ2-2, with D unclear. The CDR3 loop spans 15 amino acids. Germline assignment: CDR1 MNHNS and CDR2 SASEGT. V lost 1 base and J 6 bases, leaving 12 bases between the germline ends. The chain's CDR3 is CASSEELGEAGELFF. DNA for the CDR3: TGTGCCAGCAGTGAAGAATTGGGCGAAGCCGGGGAGCTGTTTTTT.

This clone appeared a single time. Written as DNA, the CDR3 is TGTGCCAGCAGCACCGGGACAGAAATCTACGAGCAGTACTTC. It is translated as CASSTGTEIYEQYF. This chain joins TRBV6-5 and TRBJ2-7, with TRBD1 matching over 7 bases. CDR1 is MNHEY and CDR2 is SVGAGI in the germline V gene. With V trimmed by 6 bases and J by 3 bases, 8 bases remained unmatched. This CDR3 spans 14 amino acids.

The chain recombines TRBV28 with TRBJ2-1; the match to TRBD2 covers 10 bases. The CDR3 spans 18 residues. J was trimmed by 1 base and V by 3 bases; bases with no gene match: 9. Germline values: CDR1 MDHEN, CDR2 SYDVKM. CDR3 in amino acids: CASSLITLAGESYNEQFF. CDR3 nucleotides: TGTGCCAGCAGTTTGATTACTCTAGCGGGAGAGTCCTACAATGAGCAGTTCTTC.

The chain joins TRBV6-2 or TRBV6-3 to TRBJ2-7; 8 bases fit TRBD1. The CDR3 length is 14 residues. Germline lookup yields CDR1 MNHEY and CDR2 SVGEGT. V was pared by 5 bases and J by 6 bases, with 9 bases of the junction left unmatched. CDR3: CASSTGDRTPEQYF. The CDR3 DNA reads TGTGCCAGCAGTACGGGGGACAGGACCCCCGAGCAGTACTTC.

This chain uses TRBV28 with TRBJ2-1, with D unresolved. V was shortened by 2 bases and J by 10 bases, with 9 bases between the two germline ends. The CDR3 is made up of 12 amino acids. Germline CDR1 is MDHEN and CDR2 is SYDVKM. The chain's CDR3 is CASSLRVGEQFF. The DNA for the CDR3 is TGTGCCAGCAGTTTACGGGTCGGCGAGCAGTTCTTC.

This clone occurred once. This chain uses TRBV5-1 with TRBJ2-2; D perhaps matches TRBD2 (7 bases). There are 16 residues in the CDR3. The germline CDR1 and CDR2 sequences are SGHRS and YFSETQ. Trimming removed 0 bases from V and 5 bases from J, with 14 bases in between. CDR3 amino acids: CASSLDRGAGTGELFF. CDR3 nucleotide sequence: TGCGCCAGCAGCTTGGATCGGGGGGCGGGGACCGGGGAGCTGTTTTTT.

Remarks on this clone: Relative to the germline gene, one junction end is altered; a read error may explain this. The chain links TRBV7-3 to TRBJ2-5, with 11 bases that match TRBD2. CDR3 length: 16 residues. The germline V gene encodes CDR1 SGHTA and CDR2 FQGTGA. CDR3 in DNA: TGTGCCAGCAGCTTCACTAGCGGGAGTCCCTGGGAGACTCAGTACTTC. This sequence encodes CASSFTSGSPWETQYF.

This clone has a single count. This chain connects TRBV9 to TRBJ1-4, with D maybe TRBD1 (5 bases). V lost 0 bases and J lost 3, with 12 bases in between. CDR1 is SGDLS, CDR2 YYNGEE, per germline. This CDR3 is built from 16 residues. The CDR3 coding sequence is TGTGCCAGCAGCGTAGCGGTGGGGGGGTCTAATGAAAAACTGTTTTTT. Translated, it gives CASSVAVGGSNEKLFF. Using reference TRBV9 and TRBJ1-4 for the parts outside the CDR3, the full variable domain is DSGVTQTPKHLITATGQRVTLRCSPRSGDLSVYWYQQSLDQGLQFLIQYYNGEERAKGNILERFSAQQFPDLHSELNLSSLELGDSALYFCASSVAVGGSNEKLFFGSGTQLSVL.

The CDR3 loop reads CASKGGRNTGELFF. Written as DNA, the CDR3 is TGTGCCAGCAAGGGCGGAAGGAACACCGGGGAGCTGTTTTTT. The gene calls are TRBV3-1 (or the pseudogene TRBV3-2) and TRBJ2-2; no definite D call. Germline CDR1 and CDR2: LGHDT and YNNKEL (reference sequence). The V and J ends lost 7 bases and 1 base respectively, with 10 bases between them. This CDR3 has 14 amino acids.

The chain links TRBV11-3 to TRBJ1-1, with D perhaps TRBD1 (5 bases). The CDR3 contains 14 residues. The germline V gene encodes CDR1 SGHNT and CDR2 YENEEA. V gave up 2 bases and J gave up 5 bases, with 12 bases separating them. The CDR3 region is CASSLWGGGTEAFF. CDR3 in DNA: TGTGCCAGCAGCTTATGGGGCGGAGGGACTGAAGCTTTCTTT. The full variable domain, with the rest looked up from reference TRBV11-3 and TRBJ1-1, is EAGVVQSPRYKIIEKKQPVAFWCNPISGHNTLYWYLQNLGQGPELLIRYENEEAVDDSQLPKDRFSAERLKGVDSTLKIQPAELGDSAVYLCASSLWGGGTEAFFGQGTRLTVV.

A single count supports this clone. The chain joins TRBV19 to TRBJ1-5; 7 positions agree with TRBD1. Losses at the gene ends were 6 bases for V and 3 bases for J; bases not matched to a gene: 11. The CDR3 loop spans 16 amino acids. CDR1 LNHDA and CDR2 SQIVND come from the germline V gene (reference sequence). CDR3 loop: CASSSMKTGANQPQHF. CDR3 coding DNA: TGTGCCAGTAGCTCAATGAAAACAGGGGCCAATCAGCCCCAGCATTTT.

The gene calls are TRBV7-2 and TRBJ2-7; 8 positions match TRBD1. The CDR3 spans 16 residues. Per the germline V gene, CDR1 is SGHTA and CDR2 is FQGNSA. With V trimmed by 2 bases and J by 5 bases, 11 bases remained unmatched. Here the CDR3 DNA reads TGTGCCAGCAGCTTAAAGGGACAGGCGTCGTCCCACGAGCAGTACTTC. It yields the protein CASSLKGQASSHEQYF.

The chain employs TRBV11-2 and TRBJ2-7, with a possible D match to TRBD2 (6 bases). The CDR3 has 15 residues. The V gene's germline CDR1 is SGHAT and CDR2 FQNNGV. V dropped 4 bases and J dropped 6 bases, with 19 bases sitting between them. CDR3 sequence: CASSSRGGGGTEQYF. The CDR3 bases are TGTGCCAGCAGCTCCCGTGGGGGAGGAGGGACCGAGCAGTACTTC.